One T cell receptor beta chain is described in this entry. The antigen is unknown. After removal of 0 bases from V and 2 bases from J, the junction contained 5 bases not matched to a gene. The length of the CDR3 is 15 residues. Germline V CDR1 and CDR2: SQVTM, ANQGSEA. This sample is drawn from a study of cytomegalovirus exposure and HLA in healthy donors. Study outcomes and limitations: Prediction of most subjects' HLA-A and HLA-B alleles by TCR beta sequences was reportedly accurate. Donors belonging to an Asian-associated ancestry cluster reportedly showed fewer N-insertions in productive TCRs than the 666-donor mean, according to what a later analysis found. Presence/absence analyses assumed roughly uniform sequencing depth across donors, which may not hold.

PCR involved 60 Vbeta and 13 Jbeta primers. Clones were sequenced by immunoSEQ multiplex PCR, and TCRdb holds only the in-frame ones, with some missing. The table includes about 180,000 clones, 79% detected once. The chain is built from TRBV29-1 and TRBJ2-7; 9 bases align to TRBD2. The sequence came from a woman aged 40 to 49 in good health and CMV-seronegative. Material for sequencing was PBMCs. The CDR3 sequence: CSVEDSSGGPYEQYF. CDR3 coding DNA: TGCAGCGTTGAAGACAGTAGCGGGGGCCCCTACGAGCAGTACTTC.